This entry describes one T cell receptor beta chain. At one of its ends the junction is not consistent with the germline gene, which may arise from a read error. The CDR3 extends over 16 amino acids. Germline CDR1 and CDR2: SGDLS and YYNGEE. Using a J-beta primer mix together with a sample-barcoded 5' primer, a second PCR was run for roughly 6 to 11 cycles. Each CDR3 protein is one row after TCRdb ran MiXCR on the 5' RACE reads. The sample yields around 1.5 million distinct CDR3 sequences, around 36% seen once. This entry is derived from a study of blood T cells in healthy people across ages. The clonotype was recovered from a woman in her thirties in good health. The material sequenced was blood. V is TRBV9 and J is TRBJ2-5, with D perhaps matching TRBD2 (6 bases). The CDR3 DNA follows: TGTGCCGGCAGCGTCGATTTAGGAGGGGATCGAGAGACCCAGTACTTC. Protein product: CAGSVDLGGDRETQYF. Full variable domain (remainder filled in from reference TRBV9 and TRBJ2-5): DSGVTQTPKHLITATGQRVTLRCSPRSGDLSVYWYQQSLDQGLQFLIQYYNGEERAKGNILERFSAQQFPDLHSELNLSSLELGDSALYFCAGSVDLGGDRETQYFGPGTRLLVL.